Below, 31 T cell receptor beta chains from the same sample are listed, as sequenced in a study of cytomegalovirus exposure and HLA in healthy donors. This PCR relied on a set of 60 Vbeta primers and 13 Jbeta primers. Clones were sequenced by immunoSEQ multiplex PCR, and TCRdb holds only the in-frame ones, with some missing. The table has 150,000 to 200,000 clones, roughly three quarters seen once. Sequencing was carried out using PBMCs. Source of these receptors: a man in his forties in good health and CMV-seropositive.

The chain joins TRBV5-4 to TRBJ2-5; TRBD1 matches 8 bases. The end of the DNA is better explained by TRBJ2-7, so the J call may be wrong. This CDR3 region has 14 residues. Germline loops: CDR1 SGHNT, CDR2 YYREEE (reference sequence). Here the CDR3 reads CASSLPGQDYEQYF. CDR3 DNA: TGTGCCAGCAGCTTACCGGGACAGGACTACGAGCAGTACTTC.

Worth noting for this clone: Since no conserved phenylalanine or tryptophan closes the CDR3, a read error is the likely cause. This chain connects TRBV11-2 to TRBJ2-7, with D perhaps TRBD1 or TRBD2 (5 bases each). Germline V gives CDR1 SGHAT, CDR2 FQNNGV. V lost 3 bases and J 7 bases, leaving 16 bases between the germline ends. CDR3 length equals 14 residues. The DNA of the CDR3 is TGTGCCAGCAGCTTCTGGACGGGGCCCCGGGAGCAGTACCTC. Protein sequence: CASSFWTGPREQYL.

The chain has TRBV10-1 and TRBJ2-7; weak D call: TRBD1 (6 bases). Deletions cut 10 bases from V and 6 bases from J, with 13 bases between. Germline CDR1 is WNHNN and CDR2 is SYGVQD (reference sequence). This CDR3 is 11 amino acids long. CDR3: CANNRASEQYF. CDR3 DNA sequence: TGCGCCAATAACAGGGCCTCCGAGCAGTACTTC.

The V call is TRBV7-3, the J call TRBJ2-3; 10 nucleotides agree with TRBD2. V dropped 5 bases and J dropped 6; count of bases not matched to a gene: 8. Germline loops: CDR1 SGHTA, CDR2 FQGTGA. This CDR3 region has 15 residues. The CDR3 protein is CASSTTGTSADTQYF. DNA for the CDR3: TGTGCCAGCAGCACCACCGGGACTAGCGCCGATACGCAGTATTTT.

The V and J genes are TRBV10-2 and TRBJ1-6, with D hard to call. Germline loops: CDR1 WSHSY, CDR2 SAAADI. The CDR3 length is 16 residues. Trimming removed 2 bases from V and 1 base from J, with 9 bases in between. The CDR3 sequence is CASSEATGSYNSPLHF. CDR3 DNA: TGCGCCAGCAGTGAGGCTACCGGGTCCTATAATTCACCCCTCCACTTT.

V is TRBV2 and J is TRBJ2-6, with a weak D call TRBD1 (6 bases). CDR1 SNHLY and CDR2 FYNNEI come from the germline V gene. Trimming shortened V by 3 bases and J by 3 bases, and 12 bases separated the two germline ends. CDR3 length equals 16 residues. DNA for the CDR3: TGTGCCAGCAGTGAGGGCAGGGGTAATGGGGCCAACGTCCTGACTTTC. Translating it yields CASSEGRGNGANVLTF.

V and J are TRBV9 and TRBJ2-3; TRBD1 aligns across 9 bases. The V gene's germline CDR1 is SGDLS and CDR2 YYNGEE. V shed 4 bases, J shed 5 bases, and the junction held 11 bases outside the gene matches. The CDR3 has 16 amino acids. CDR3 in DNA: TGTGCCAGCAGCCCCCGATGGGACAGGGAGGTAGATACGCAGTATTTT. The encoded protein is CASSPRWDREVDTQYF.

The CDR3 DNA sequence: TGTGCCAGCAGCTTGAGCTCCTACAATGAGCAGTTCTTC. Translation gives CASSLSSYNEQFF. The V call is TRBV11-2, the J call TRBJ2-1, with D unresolved. V lost 3 bases to trimming and J lost 0 bases, with 3 bases between them. The CDR3 runs to 13 residues. Germline V CDR1 and CDR2: SGHAT, FQNNGV.

This clone is labeled medium-sized. The chain links TRBV19 to TRBJ1-1; D gene ambiguous. The CDR3 is 15 amino acids. Trimming removed 0 bases from V and 3 bases from J, with 11 bases in between. Germline lookup yields CDR1 LNHDA and CDR2 SQIVND (reference sequence). CDR3 in DNA: TGTGCCAGTAGTATAGATGGTCGGGGATACACTGAAGCTTTCTTT. Translation gives CASSIDGRGYTEAFF.

The V gene is TRBV7-8, the J gene TRBJ1-5; unclear D gene. V lost 1 base and J 4 bases, leaving 11 bases between the germline ends. This CDR3 contains 15 residues. Germline V CDR1 and CDR2: SGHVS, FQNEAQ. CDR3 sequence reads: CASSLVGDRNQPQHF. As DNA, the CDR3 is TGTGCCAGCAGCTTAGTGGGAGATCGAAATCAGCCCCAGCATTTT. Complete variable domain (other parts from reference TRBV7-8 and TRBJ1-5): GAGVSQSPRYKVAKRGQDVALRCDPISGHVSLFWYQQALGQGPEFLTYFQNEAQLDKSGLPSDRFFAERPEGSVSTLKIQRTQQEDSAVYLCASSLVGDRNQPQHFGDGTRLSIL.

V gene TRBV2 combines with J gene TRBJ2-2, with 9 bases lining up with TRBD2. V was clipped by 4 bases and J by 5 bases; unmatched bases: 5. Germline V gene data show CDR1 as SNHLY and CDR2 as FYNNEI. The length of the CDR3 is 15 residues. The CDR3 loop reads CASSGTAGGTGELFF. The CDR3 DNA sequence: TGTGCCAGCAGTGGGACAGCGGGGGGAACCGGGGAGCTGTTTTTT.

V usage is TRBV4-3 and J usage is TRBJ2-1; 9 nucleotides align to TRBD1. The junction had 5 bases not matched to a gene; V was cut back by 2 bases and J by 0 bases. CDR3 length equals 17 residues. Per the germline V gene, CDR1 is LGHNA and CDR2 is YSLEER. CDR3 amino acids: CASSQRTGASSYNEQFF. DNA of the CDR3: TGCGCCAGCAGCCAAAGGACAGGGGCCAGCTCCTACAATGAGCAGTTCTTC.

The V gene is TRBV10-3, the J gene TRBJ2-7; no firm D call. V gave up 5 bases and J gave up 5 bases, with 7 bases separating them. Germline V lookup: CDR1 ENHRY, CDR2 SYGVKD. The CDR3 loop spans 11 amino acids. CDR3 loop: CAISTLHEQYF. The CDR3 DNA follows: TGTGCCATCAGTACATTACACGAGCAGTACTTC.

As to this clone: The junction departs from the called germline gene at one end, perhaps through a read error. In the same sample, other DNA sequences code for this CDR3. V is TRBV7-9 and J is TRBJ2-7; possible D gene TRBD2, 5 bases. The V gene's germline CDR1 is SEHNR and CDR2 FQNEAQ (reference sequence). The CDR3 covers 14 residues. CDR3 amino acids: CASSRGRLNYEQYF. The CDR3 bases are TGTGCCAGCAGCCGTGGGAGATTAAACTACGAGCAATACTTC.

V gene TRBV4-1 combines with J gene TRBJ1-4, with D unclear. The V end lost 0 bases, the J end lost 3 bases, and 14 bases lay between the germline ends. The CDR3 covers 17 residues. In germline, CDR1 is MGHRA, CDR2 YSYEKL. This CDR3 reads CASSQEGRQPPNEKLFF. The CDR3 DNA is TGCGCCAGCAGCCAAGAAGGGAGGCAGCCCCCTAATGAAAAACTGTTTTTT.

CDR3 loop: CASSIINQPQHF. In DNA form, the CDR3 reads TGTGCCAGTAGTATCATTAATCAGCCCCAGCATTTT. J is TRBJ1-5 and V is TRBV19; D uncertain. The germline gives CDR1 LNHDA, CDR2 SQIVND (reference sequence). The CDR3 is made up of 12 amino acids. V was trimmed by 3 bases and J by 4 bases, leaving 4 bases between them.

The J gene is TRBJ1-1, the V gene TRBV7-2, with D perhaps matching TRBD1 (5 bases). This CDR3 is built from 15 residues. CDR1 SGHTA and CDR2 FQGNSA come from the germline V gene. Trimming removed 2 bases from V and 0 bases from J, with 10 bases in between. The CDR3 sequence: CASSLRGRVNTEAFF. DNA for the CDR3: TGTGCCAGCAGCTTAAGGGGCAGGGTGAACACTGAAGCTTTCTTT.

This clone was observed a few times. This chain joins TRBV6-1 and TRBJ1-4; no clear D gene. CDR1 is MNHNS, CDR2 SASEGT, per germline. There are 16 residues in the CDR3. Trimming left V 4 bases short and J 1 base short, with 13 bases between. CDR3 loop: CASSAGSIVTNEKLFF. The CDR3 region has the DNA TGTGCCAGCAGTGCCGGGTCCATCGTAACTAATGAAAAACTGTTTTTT.

The rearrangement joins TRBV13 to TRBJ1-1, with 7 bases fitting TRBD1. Germline V gene sequence: CDR1 PRHDT, CDR2 FYEKMQ (reference sequence). CDR3 length equals 16 residues. Trimming took 3 bases from V and 1 from J; bases not matched to a gene: 8. The CDR3 protein is CASSLTSGTANTEAFF. CDR3 DNA sequence: TGTGCCAGCAGCTTGACCTCCGGGACAGCGAACACTGAAGCTTTCTTT. Full variable domain (outside the CDR3, taken from reference TRBV13 and TRBJ1-1): AAGVIQSPRHLIKEKRETATLKCYPIPRHDTVYWYQQGPGQDPQFLISFYEKMQSDKGSIPDRFSAQQFSDYHSELNMSSLELGDSALYFCASSLTSGTANTEAFFGQGTRLTVV.

The chain combines TRBV7-9 with TRBJ2-7; tentative D call: TRBD2 (6 bases). This CDR3 is 15 amino acids long. CDR1 is SEHNR, CDR2 FQNEAQ, per germline (reference sequence). Deletions cut 5 bases from V and 4 bases from J, with 18 bases between. The CDR3 nucleotides are TGTGCCAGCAGCCGGGGGTTAGTTGGTGCGTACGAGCAGTACTTC. This encodes CASSRGLVGAYEQYF.

The chain recombines TRBV10-3 with TRBJ1-1; the match to TRBD1 covers 9 bases. The CDR3 has 16 residues. After removal of 6 bases from V and 0 bases from J, the junction contained 8 bases not matched to a gene. Germline CDR1 ENHRY, CDR2 SYGVKD. The CDR3 spells CAIRGRTGEVNTEAFF. CDR3 coding DNA: TGTGCCATCAGGGGAAGGACAGGGGAAGTGAACACTGAAGCTTTCTTT.

This sequence joins TRBV6-5 and TRBJ2-6; D is uncertain. Germline values: CDR1 MNHEY, CDR2 SVGAGI. Trimming took 7 bases from V and 1 from J, leaving 8 bases between them. The CDR3 contains 14 residues. Here the CDR3 reads CASTAVSGANVLTF. In nucleotides, the CDR3 is TGTGCCAGCACCGCGGTTTCTGGGGCCAACGTCCTGACTTTC.

The J gene is TRBJ2-6, the V gene TRBV10-3; TRBD1 matches 11 bases. CDR1 and CDR2 from the germline V gene are ENHRY and SYGVKD. This CDR3 region has 18 residues. The junction had 5 bases not matched to a gene; V was cut back by 4 bases and J by 0 bases. CDR3 amino acids: CAISVAGTGGSGANVLTF. CDR3 coding DNA: TGTGCCATCAGTGTTGCCGGGACAGGGGGCTCTGGGGCCAACGTCCTGACTTTC.

This rearrangement joins TRBV19 to TRBJ1-4, with 7 bases fitting TRBD1. The J segment lost 5 bases and the V segment lost 6 bases, leaving 6 bases of the junction unmatched. CDR3 length equals 14 residues. Germline V gives CDR1 LNHDA, CDR2 SQIVND (reference sequence). CDR3 sequence: CASRRQGGNEKLFF. The CDR3 nucleotides are TGTGCCAGTAGAAGACAGGGTGGGAATGAAAAACTGTTTTTT.

This clone was recorded only once. The chain has TRBV6-1 and TRBJ2-3; TRBD2 aligns across 7 bases. This CDR3 spans 16 amino acids. Germline CDR1 reads MNHNS; CDR2 reads SASEGT. The J segment lost 0 bases and the V segment lost 2 bases, leaving 5 bases of the junction unmatched. The CDR3 protein is CASSEFSGLSTDTQYF. CDR3 nucleotides: TGTGCCAGCAGTGAATTTAGCGGGCTAAGCACAGATACGCAGTATTTT.

The chain links TRBV20-1 to TRBJ2-2; no reliable D call. The ends were cut back, 5 bases at V and 3 bases at J, with 4 bases in the middle. Per the germline V gene, CDR1 is DFQATT and CDR2 is SNEGSKA (reference sequence). CDR3 length: 11 amino acids. As DNA, the CDR3 is TGCAGTGCTTATTACACCGGGGAGCTGTTTTTT. Its translation: CSAYYTGELFF.

The CDR3 sequence: CATLFGQTKVGYTF. The CDR3 nucleotides are TGCGCCACCCTGTTTGGACAAACGAAAGTTGGCTACACCTTC. The V gene is TRBV5-1, the J gene TRBJ1-2, with D perhaps matching TRBD1 (5 bases). V lost 9 bases and J lost 7, with 22 bases in between. The CDR3 is 14 residues long. Germline CDR1 and CDR2: SGHRS and YFSETQ.

V usage is TRBV5-6 and J usage is TRBJ1-1, with a tentative D call TRBD1 (5 bases). The CDR3 sequence is 17 residues long. Trimming pared 1 base from V and 3 bases from J, leaving 19 bases between. CDR1 is SGHDT, CDR2 YYEEEE, per germline. The CDR3: CASSLFGPLGGDTEAFF. As DNA, the CDR3 is TGTGCCAGCAGCTTGTTCGGTCCCTTGGGAGGGGACACTGAAGCTTTCTTT. The full variable domain, with the rest looked up from reference TRBV5-6 and TRBJ1-1, is DAGVTQSPTHLIKTRGQQVTLRCSPKSGHDTVSWYQQALGQGPQFIFQYYEEEERQRGNFPDRFSGHQFPNYSSELNVNALLLGDSALYLCASSLFGPLGGDTEAFFGQGTRLTVV.

The chain joins TRBV5-1 to TRBJ2-7; 7 bases are shared with TRBD1. The CDR3 is 14 amino acids. With V trimmed by 5 bases and J by 0 bases, 5 bases remained unmatched. CDR1 is SGHRS and CDR2 is YFSETQ in the germline V gene. DNA of the CDR3: TGCGCCAGCAGGAGGGGGACAGCCTCCTACGAGCAGTACTTC. Translating gives CASRRGTASYEQYF.

V gene TRBV6-1 combines with J gene TRBJ2-5, with 9 nucleotides matching TRBD1. This CDR3 is 14 amino acids long. V shed 5 bases and J 4 bases; nucleotides not matched to a gene: 5. CDR1 MNHNS and CDR2 SASEGT come from the germline V gene. CDR3 protein: CASSHTTGGETQYF. DNA for the CDR3: TGTGCCAGCAGTCATACGACAGGGGGAGAGACCCAGTACTTC.

A remark on this clone: At one of its ends the junction is not consistent with the germline gene, which may arise from a read error. V and J are TRBV29-1 and TRBJ1-2; unclear D gene. Germline CDR1 is SQVTM and CDR2 is ANQGSEA. The CDR3 consists of 15 residues. The CDR3 DNA reads as TGCAGCGCTGAAACCGAAGCGAGAGGGTACTATGGCTACACCTTC. The encoded protein is CSAETEARGYYGYTF.